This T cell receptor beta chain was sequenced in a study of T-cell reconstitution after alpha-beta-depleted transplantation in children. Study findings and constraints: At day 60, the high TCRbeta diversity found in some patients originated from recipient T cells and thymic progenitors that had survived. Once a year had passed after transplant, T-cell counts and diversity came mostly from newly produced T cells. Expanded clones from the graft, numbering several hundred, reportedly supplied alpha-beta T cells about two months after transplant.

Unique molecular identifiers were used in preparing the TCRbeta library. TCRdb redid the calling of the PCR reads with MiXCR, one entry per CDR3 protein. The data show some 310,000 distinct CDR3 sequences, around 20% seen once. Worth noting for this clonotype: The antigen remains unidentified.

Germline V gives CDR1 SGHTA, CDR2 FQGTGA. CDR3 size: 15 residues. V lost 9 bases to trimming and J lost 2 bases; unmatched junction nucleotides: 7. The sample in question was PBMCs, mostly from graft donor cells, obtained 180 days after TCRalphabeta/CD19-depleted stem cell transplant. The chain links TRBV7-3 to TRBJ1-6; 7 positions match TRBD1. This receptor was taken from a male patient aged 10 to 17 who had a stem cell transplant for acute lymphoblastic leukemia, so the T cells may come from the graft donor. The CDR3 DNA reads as TGTGCCAGTTCAGACAGGGCCACCTATAATTCACCCCTCCACTTT. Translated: CASSDRATYNSPLHF.